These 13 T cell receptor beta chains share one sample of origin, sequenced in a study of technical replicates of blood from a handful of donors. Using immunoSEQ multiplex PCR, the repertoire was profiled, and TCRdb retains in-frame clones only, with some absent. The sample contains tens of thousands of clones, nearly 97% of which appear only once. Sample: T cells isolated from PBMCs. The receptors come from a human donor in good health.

The chain's CDR3 is CASSVWLAGEMMETQYF. The CDR3 DNA follows: TGTGCCAGCAGTGTGTGGCTAGCGGGAGAAATGATGGAGACCCAGTACTTC. The chain has TRBV2 and TRBJ2-5, with 10 nucleotides matching TRBD2. Germline V gene data show CDR1 as SNHLY and CDR2 as FYNNEI. Germline trimming cut 4 bases from V and 5 bases from J; bases unmatched to any gene: 13. The CDR3 sequence is 17 residues long.

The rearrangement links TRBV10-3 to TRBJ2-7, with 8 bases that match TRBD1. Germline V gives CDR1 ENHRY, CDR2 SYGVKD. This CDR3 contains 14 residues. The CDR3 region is CAIQGGQEIDEQYF. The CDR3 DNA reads TGTGCGATTCAAGGGGGACAGGAGATAGACGAGCAGTACTTC.

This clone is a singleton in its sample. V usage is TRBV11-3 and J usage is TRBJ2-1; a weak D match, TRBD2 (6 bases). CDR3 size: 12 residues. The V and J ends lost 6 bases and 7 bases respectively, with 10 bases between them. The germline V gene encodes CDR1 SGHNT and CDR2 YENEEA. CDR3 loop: CASSMLANEQFF. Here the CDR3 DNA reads TGTGCCAGCAGTATGCTAGCGAATGAGCAGTTCTTC.

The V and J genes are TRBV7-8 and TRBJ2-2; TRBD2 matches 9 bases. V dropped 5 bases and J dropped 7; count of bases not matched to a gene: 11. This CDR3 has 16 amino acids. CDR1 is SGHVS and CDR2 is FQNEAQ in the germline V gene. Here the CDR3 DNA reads TGTGCCAGCAGCCCCCGGGGTAGCGGGAGTGGCGGGGAGCTGTTTTTT. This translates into CASSPRGSGSGGELFF.

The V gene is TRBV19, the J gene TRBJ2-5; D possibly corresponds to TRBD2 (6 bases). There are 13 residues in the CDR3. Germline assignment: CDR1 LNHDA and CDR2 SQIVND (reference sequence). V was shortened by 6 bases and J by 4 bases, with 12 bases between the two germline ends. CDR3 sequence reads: CASRTTSTETQYF. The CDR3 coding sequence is TGTGCCAGTAGAACCACTAGCACAGAGACCCAGTACTTC.

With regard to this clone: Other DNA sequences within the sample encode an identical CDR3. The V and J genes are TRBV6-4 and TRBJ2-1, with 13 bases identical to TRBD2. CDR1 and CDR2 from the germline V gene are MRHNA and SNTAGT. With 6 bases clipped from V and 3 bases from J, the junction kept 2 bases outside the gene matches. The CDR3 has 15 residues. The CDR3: CASSRLAGGYNEQFF. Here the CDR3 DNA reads TGTGCCAGCAGCCGACTAGCGGGAGGCTACAATGAGCAGTTCTTC.

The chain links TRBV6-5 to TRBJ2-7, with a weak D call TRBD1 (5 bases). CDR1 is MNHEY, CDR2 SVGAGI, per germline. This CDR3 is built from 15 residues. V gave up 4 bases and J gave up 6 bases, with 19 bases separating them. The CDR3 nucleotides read TGTGCCAGCAGTTCCCCCAGGGTGAGTTCGGGCGAGCAGTACTTC. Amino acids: CASSSPRVSSGEQYF.

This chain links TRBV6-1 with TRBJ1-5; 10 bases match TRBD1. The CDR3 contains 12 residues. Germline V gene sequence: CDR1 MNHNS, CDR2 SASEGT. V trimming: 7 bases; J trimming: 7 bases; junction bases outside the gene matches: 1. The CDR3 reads CASTTGGQPQHF. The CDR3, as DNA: TGTGCCAGCACGACAGGGGGCCAGCCCCAGCATTTT.

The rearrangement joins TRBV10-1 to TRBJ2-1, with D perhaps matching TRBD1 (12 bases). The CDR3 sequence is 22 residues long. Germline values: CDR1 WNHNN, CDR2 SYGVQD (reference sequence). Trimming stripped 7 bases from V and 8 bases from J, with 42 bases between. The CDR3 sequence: CASTAGTGGLFTTSGSVDEQFF. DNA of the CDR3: TGCGCCAGCACTGCGGGGACAGGGGGCCTATTTACCACTAGCGGGAGTGTCGATGAGCAGTTCTTC.

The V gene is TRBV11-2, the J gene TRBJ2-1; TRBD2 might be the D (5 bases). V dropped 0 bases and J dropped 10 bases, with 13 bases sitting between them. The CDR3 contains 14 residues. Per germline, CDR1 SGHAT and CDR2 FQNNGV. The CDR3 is CASSLDVLSGEQFF. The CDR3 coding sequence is TGTGCCAGCAGCTTAGATGTCCTCAGCGGAGAGCAGTTCTTC.

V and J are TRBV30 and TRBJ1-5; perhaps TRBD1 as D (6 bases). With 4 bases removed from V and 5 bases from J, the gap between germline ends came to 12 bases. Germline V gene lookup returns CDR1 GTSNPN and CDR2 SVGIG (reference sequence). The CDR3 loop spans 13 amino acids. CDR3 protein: CAWNRVRDQPQHF. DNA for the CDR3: TGTGCCTGGAACAGGGTAAGGGATCAGCCCCAGCATTTT.

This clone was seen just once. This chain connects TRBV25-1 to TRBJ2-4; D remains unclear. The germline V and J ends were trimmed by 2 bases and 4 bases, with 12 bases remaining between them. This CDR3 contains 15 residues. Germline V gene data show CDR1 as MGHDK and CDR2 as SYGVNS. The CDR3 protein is CASSEVRGRKNIQYF. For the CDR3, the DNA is TGTGCCAGCAGTGAAGTACGTGGCAGGAAAAACATTCAGTACTTC.

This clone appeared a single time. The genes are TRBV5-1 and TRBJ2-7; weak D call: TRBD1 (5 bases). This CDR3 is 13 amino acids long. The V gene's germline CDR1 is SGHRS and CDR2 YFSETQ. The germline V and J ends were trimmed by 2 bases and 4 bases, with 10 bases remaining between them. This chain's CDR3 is CASSLGVQYEQYF. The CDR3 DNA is TGCGCCAGCAGCTTAGGGGTCCAATACGAGCAGTACTTC.